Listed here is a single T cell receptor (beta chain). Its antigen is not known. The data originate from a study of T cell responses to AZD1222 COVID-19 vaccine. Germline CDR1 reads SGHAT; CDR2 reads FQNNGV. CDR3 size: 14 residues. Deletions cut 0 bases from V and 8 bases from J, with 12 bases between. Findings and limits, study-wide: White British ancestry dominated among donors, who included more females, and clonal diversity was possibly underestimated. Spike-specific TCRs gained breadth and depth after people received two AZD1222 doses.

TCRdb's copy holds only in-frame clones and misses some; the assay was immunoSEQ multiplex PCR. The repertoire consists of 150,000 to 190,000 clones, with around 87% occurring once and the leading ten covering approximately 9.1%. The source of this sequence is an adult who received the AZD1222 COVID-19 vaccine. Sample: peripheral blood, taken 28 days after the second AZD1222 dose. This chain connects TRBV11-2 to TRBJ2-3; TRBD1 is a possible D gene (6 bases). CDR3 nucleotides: TGTGCCAGCAGCTTAGATCCCGCAGGGGTTACGCAGTATTTT. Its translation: CASSLDPAGVTQYF.